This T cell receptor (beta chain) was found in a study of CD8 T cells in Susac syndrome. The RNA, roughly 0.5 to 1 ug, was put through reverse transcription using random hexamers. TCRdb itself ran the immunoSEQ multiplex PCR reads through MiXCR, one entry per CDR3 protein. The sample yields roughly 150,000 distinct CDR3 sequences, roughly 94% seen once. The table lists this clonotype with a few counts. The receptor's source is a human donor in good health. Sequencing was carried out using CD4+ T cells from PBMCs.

Here the CDR3 reads CASSFAGTADTQYF. In DNA form, the CDR3 reads TGCGCCAGCAGCTTCGCGGGGACGGCAGATACGCAGTATTTT. The rearrangement links TRBV5-1 to TRBJ2-3, with a weak D call TRBD2 (6 bases). Germline CDR1 reads SGHRS; CDR2 reads YFSETQ. The CDR3 runs 14 residues. The V gene lost 2 bases and the J gene lost 4 bases, with 11 bases spanning the gap. Complete variable domain (other parts from reference TRBV5-1 and TRBJ2-3): KAGVTQTPRYLIKTRGQQVTLSCSPISGHRSVSWYQQTPGQGLQFLFEYFSETQRNKGNFPGRFSGRQFSNSRSEMNVSTLELGDSALYLCASSFAGTADTQYFGPGTRLTVL.